This T cell receptor (beta chain) came from a study of blood T cell repertoires in COVID-19. Overall study: From the United States, Italy and Spain came samples of acute and convalescent COVID-19.

Original methodology: Amplification of reference gene primers provided the estimated nucleated cell counts. Here immunoSEQ multiplex PCR was the method, and the copy in TCRdb shows in-frame clones only, minus some. That table furnishes V, J and clone size, whereas the DNA furnished D and trimming. The sample has about 200,000 clones, around nine tenths seen once. The V end was cut by 2 bases, the J end by 6 bases, with 15 bases between. Germline V gene sequence: CDR1 SGHDT, CDR2 YYEEEE. CDR3 length equals 14 residues. The genes are TRBV5-6 and TRBJ2-7; D is undetermined. Sequenced sample: peripheral blood. This receptor was identified in a man aged 55 to 69 who had recovered from COVID-19. The CDR3 spells CASSFPGGGREQYF. The CDR3 DNA reads TGTGCCAGCAGCTTCCCTGGTGGCGGCCGCGAGCAGTACTTC.